The sequence of this TCR beta chain was determined in a study of Graves' ophthalmopathy and Graves' hyperthyroidism. Eligible hyperthyroidism cases comprised new diagnoses of under 2 months' duration in individuals aged 18 to 65. Beta-chain TCR CDR3 regions were amplified from RNA transcripts. HTBI-primed RT-PCR formed the first round, and a multiplex PCR formed the second. Each CDR3 protein gets one entry after TCRdb re-called the multiplex PCR reads with MiXCR. The table lists about 370,000 distinct CDR3 sequences, about 17% of them singletons. Germline V CDR1 and CDR2: MRHNA, SNTAGT. This CDR3 is built from 16 residues. Deletions cut 0 bases from V and 7 bases from J, with 13 bases between. The sample holds many counts of this clonotype.

J is TRBJ1-6 and V is TRBV6-4, with TRBD1 as a possible D gene (5 bases). The receptor's source is an adult woman with stable Graves' hyperthyroidism. The sequenced sample consisted of peripheral blood. The CDR3 region is CASSDSSGSGNSPLHF. CDR3 sequence (DNA): TGTGCCAGCAGTGACTCCTCAGGGTCCGGGAATTCACCCCTCCACTTT.